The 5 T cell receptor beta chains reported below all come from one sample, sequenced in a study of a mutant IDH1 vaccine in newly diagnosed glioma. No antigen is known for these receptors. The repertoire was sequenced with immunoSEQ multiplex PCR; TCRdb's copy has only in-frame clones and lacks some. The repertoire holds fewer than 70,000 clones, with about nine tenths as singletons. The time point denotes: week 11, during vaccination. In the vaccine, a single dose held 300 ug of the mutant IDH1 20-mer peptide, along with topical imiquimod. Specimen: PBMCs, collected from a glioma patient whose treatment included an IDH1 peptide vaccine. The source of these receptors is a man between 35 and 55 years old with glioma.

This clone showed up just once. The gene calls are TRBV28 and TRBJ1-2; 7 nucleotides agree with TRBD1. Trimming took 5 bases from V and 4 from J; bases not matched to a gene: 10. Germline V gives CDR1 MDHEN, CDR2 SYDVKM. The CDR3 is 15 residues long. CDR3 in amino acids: CASSALGTASYGYTF. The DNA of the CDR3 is TGTGCCAGCAGTGCGTTGGGGACAGCGAGCTATGGCTACACCTTC.

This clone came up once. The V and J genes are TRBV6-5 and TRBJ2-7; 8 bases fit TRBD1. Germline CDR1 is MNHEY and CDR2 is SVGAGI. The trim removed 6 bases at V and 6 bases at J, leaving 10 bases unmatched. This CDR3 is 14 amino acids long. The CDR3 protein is CASRRDRFLGEQYF. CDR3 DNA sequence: TGTGCCAGCAGGAGGGACAGGTTCCTTGGCGAGCAGTACTTC.

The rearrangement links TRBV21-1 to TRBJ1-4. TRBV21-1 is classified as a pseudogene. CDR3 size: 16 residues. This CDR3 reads CASSLRSTGTNEKLFF. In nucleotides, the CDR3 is TGTGCCAGCAGCCTCCGTTCAACCGGCACTAATGAAAAACTGTTTTTT.

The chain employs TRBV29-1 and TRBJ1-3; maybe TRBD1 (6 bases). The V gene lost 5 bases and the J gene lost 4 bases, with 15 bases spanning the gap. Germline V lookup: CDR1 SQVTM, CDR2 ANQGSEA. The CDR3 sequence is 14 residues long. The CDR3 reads CSVWNRVEGNTIYF. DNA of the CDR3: TGCAGCGTTTGGAACAGGGTGGAAGGAAACACCATATATTTT.

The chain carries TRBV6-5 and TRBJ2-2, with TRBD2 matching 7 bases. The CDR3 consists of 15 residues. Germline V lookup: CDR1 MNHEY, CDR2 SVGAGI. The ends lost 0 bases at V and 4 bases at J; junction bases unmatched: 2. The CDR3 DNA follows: TGTGCCAGCAGTTACTCTAGCGGGCCCACCGGGGAGCTGTTTTTT. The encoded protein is CASSYSSGPTGELFF.